This TCR beta chain originates from a study of tumor-infiltrating lymphocytes in primary liver carcinoma. In the study overall: The study included patients who were men and women aged 30 to 69 years. Whole-study results and caveats: There was no comparison of CD4+ and CD8+ repertoires, as samples were bulk unsorted.

Unsorted whole blood yielded the blood RNA, and germline DNA was also extracted. Germline values: CDR1 MDHEN, CDR2 SYDVKM. This CDR3 is built from 13 residues. V gave up 3 bases and J gave up 5 bases; unmatched junction bases: 3. Regarding this clonotype: Its antigen is currently unknown.

TCR beta cDNA came from about 500 ng total RNA, primed with a constant-region primer. Slightly modified ARM-PCR served as the procedure for the TCR beta libraries. These libraries came from three rounds of nested multiplex PCR. In the first two PCR rounds, TRBV1-TRBV30 forward primers were paired with a C-beta reverse primer, and each round lasted nine to ten cycles. Using its own MiXCR run on the multiplex PCR reads, TCRdb lists one record per CDR3 protein. The table has approximately 330,000 distinct CDR3 sequences, about 65% seen once; the top ten hold roughly 6%. The source is a man aged 40-49 years with primary liver carcinoma and hepatitis B virus infection. The sample comprised peripheral blood. This chain joins TRBV28 and TRBJ1-2; 7 bases are shared with TRBD1. The DNA for the CDR3 is TGTGCCAGCAGTTTGGAGGGGGCTTATGGCTACACCTTC. Translating it yields CASSLEGAYGYTF.